These T cell receptor beta chains were read from a single sample in a study of cytomegalovirus exposure and HLA in healthy donors. Produced via immunoSEQ multiplex PCR; TCRdb's table is partial and in-frame only. The table shows about 210,000 clones, with roughly 87% occurring only once. The specimen was PBMCs. Receptor source: a man aged 40-49 years in good health and CMV-seropositive. The CDR3 runs from the conserved cysteine through the conserved F or W. The D gene is left open where the match is weak. Size tells how often a clone was seen (once, few, many) or the class of an expanded clone, and some rows leave it out.

CDR3 protein: CASSGWDRDNYGYTF
CDR3 DNA: TGTGCCAGCAGTGGATGGGACAGGGATAACTATGGCTACACCTTC
V gene: TRBV27
J gene: TRBJ1-2
clone size: -
D gene: TRBD1

CDR3 protein: CATSEGQFGEKLFF
CDR3 DNA: TGTGCCACCAGCGAAGGACAGTTCGGAGAAAAACTGTTTTTT
V gene: TRBV27
J gene: TRBJ1-4
clone size: -
D gene: -

CDR3 protein: CASSFFPTSGRAFNEQFF
CDR3 DNA: TGTGCCAGCAGCTTTTTTCCGACTAGCGGGAGGGCCTTCAATGAGCAGTTCTTC
V gene: TRBV7-8
J gene: TRBJ2-1
clone size: -
D gene: TRBD2

CDR3 protein: CASSIYGVSYNEQFF
CDR3 DNA: TGTGCCAGTAGTATATACGGGGTCTCCTACAATGAGCAGTTCTTC
V gene: TRBV19
J gene: TRBJ2-1
clone size: -
D gene: -

CDR3 protein: CASSPRDRGNEKLFF
CDR3 DNA: TGTGCCAGCAGCCCGAGGGACAGGGGGAATGAAAAACTGTTTTTT
V gene: TRBV7-9
J gene: TRBJ1-4
clone size: -
D gene: TRBD1

CDR3 protein: CASSQGTSEKDEQFF
CDR3 DNA: TGTGCCAGCAGCCAGGGGACTAGCGAGAAGGATGAGCAGTTCTTC
V gene: TRBV9
J gene: TRBJ2-1
clone size: -
D gene: TRBD2

CDR3 protein: CASSSSGRGNTGELFF
CDR3 DNA: TGTGCCAGCAGCTCCAGCGGGAGAGGCAACACCGGGGAGCTGTTTTTT
V gene: TRBV7-8
J gene: TRBJ2-2
clone size: -
D gene: TRBD2

CDR3 protein: CATGSGYNEQFF
CDR3 DNA: TGTGCCACCGGTAGCGGGTACAATGAGCAGTTCTTC
V gene: TRBV15
J gene: TRBJ2-1
clone size: -
D gene: TRBD2

CDR3 protein: CASSKDSYEQYF
CDR3 DNA: TGTGCCAGCAGCAAAGACAGCTACGAGCAGTACTTC
V gene: TRBV25-1
J gene: TRBJ2-7
clone size: -
D gene: -

CDR3 protein: CSAAGLAGTYNEQFF
CDR3 DNA: TGCAGCGCCGCGGGACTAGCGGGTACCTACAATGAGCAGTTCTTC
V gene: TRBV29-1
J gene: TRBJ2-1
clone size: -
D gene: TRBD2

CDR3 protein: CASSAFSGGPARRGNTIYF
CDR3 DNA: TGTGCCAGCAGCGCCTTCTCGGGAGGGCCAGCGCGACGAGGAAACACCATATATTTT
V gene: TRBV9
J gene: TRBJ1-3
clone size: -
D gene: -

CDR3 protein: CASRGPGSYTEAFF
CDR3 DNA: TGTGCCAGCAGGGGCCCAGGGTCGTACACTGAAGCTTTCTTT
V gene: TRBV14
J gene: TRBJ1-1
clone size: -
D gene: -

CDR3 protein: CSVGTGLANQPQHF
CDR3 DNA: TGCAGCGTAGGGACAGGGTTAGCAAATCAGCCCCAGCATTTT
V gene: TRBV29-1
J gene: TRBJ1-5
clone size: -
D gene: TRBD1

CDR3 protein: CASSAGLEETQYF
CDR3 DNA: TGCGCCAGCAGCGCGGGACTCGAAGAGACCCAGTACTTC
V gene: TRBV5-1
J gene: TRBJ2-5
clone size: -
D gene: -

CDR3 protein: CASSPEVVGEQFF
CDR3 DNA: TGTGCCAGCAGCCCGGAGGTTGTCGGTGAGCAGTTCTTC
V gene: TRBV7-7
J gene: TRBJ2-1
clone size: -
D gene: -

CDR3 protein: CASSVVGGRADNEQFF
CDR3 DNA: TGTGCCAGCAGCGTAGTCGGAGGGAGGGCGGACAATGAGCAGTTCTTC
V gene: TRBV9
J gene: TRBJ2-1
clone size: once
D gene: TRBD2

CDR3 protein: CASSTRTPNYGYTF
CDR3 DNA: TGTGCCAGTAGTACACGGACTCCTAACTATGGCTACACCTTC
V gene: TRBV19
J gene: TRBJ1-2
clone size: -
D gene: -

CDR3 protein: CASSPASGGGQPQHF
CDR3 DNA: TGTGCCAGCAGTCCTGCCTCAGGGGGCGGTCAGCCCCAGCATTTT
V gene: TRBV27
J gene: TRBJ1-5
clone size: -
D gene: TRBD1

CDR3 protein: CASSDGLAGVLTGELFF
CDR3 DNA: TGTGCCAGCAGTGACGGGCTAGCGGGAGTATTAACCGGGGAGCTGTTTTTT
V gene: TRBV6-4
J gene: TRBJ2-2
clone size: -
D gene: TRBD2

CDR3 protein: CASSPGTSYNEQFF
CDR3 DNA: TGTGCTAGCAGCCCCGGGACATCCTACAATGAGCAGTTCTTC
V gene: TRBV7-7
J gene: TRBJ2-1
clone size: -
D gene: -

CDR3 protein: CASSFQGDYEQYF
CDR3 DNA: TGTGCCAGCAGCTTCCAGGGCGATTACGAGCAGTACTTC
V gene: TRBV5-5
J gene: TRBJ2-7
clone size: -
D gene: -

CDR3 protein: CASSYTRTQRVSEQFF
CDR3 DNA: TGTGCCAGCAGTTACACCCGGACACAACGGGTCAGTGAGCAGTTCTTC
V gene: TRBV6-5
J gene: TRBJ2-1
clone size: -
D gene: -

CDR3 protein: CASSLRPKSSSYNSPLHF
CDR3 DNA: TGTGCCAGCAGTCTCCGCCCCAAGTCGAGCTCCTATAATTCACCCCTCCACTTT
V gene: TRBV27
J gene: TRBJ1-6
clone size: -
D gene: -

CDR3 protein: CAWSADRGFQPQHF
CDR3 DNA: TGTGCCTGGAGCGCGGACAGGGGGTTTCAGCCCCAGCATTTT
V gene: TRBV30
J gene: TRBJ1-5
clone size: -
D gene: TRBD1

CDR3 protein: CASSYGLAGDADTQYF
CDR3 DNA: TGCGCCAGCAGCTATGGACTAGCGGGAGACGCAGATACGCAGTATTTT
V gene: TRBV5-1
J gene: TRBJ2-3
clone size: -
D gene: TRBD2

CDR3 protein: CASSTSGGGAFKAFF
CDR3 DNA: TGTGCCAGCAGCACAAGTGGAGGGGGCGCTTTCAAAGCTTTCTTT
V gene: TRBV7-9
J gene: TRBJ1-1
clone size: -
D gene: TRBD1

CDR3 protein: CASSALAGENTGELFF
CDR3 DNA: TGTGCCAGCAGTGCCTTAGCGGGAGAGAACACCGGGGAGCTGTTTTTT
V gene: TRBV6-1
J gene: TRBJ2-2
clone size: -
D gene: TRBD2

CDR3 protein: CASSATGRNQPQHF
CDR3 DNA: TGTGCCAGCAGCGCCACAGGTCGCAATCAGCCCCAGCATTTT
V gene: TRBV9
J gene: TRBJ1-5
clone size: -
D gene: -

CDR3 protein: CASSLERGNEKLFF
CDR3 DNA: TGCGCCAGCAGCTTGGAAAGGGGTAATGAAAAACTGTTTTTT
V gene: TRBV5-1
J gene: TRBJ1-4
clone size: -
D gene: -

CDR3 protein: CASSVRPLPEQYF
CDR3 DNA: TGTGCCAGCAGTGTGCGCCCCCTACCAGAGCAGTACTTC
V gene: TRBV2
J gene: TRBJ2-7
clone size: few
D gene: -

CDR3 protein: CASSIASARGQETQYF
CDR3 DNA: TGTGCCAGTAGTATAGCTTCGGCGCGGGGACAAGAGACCCAGTACTTC
V gene: TRBV19
J gene: TRBJ2-5
clone size: once
D gene: -

CDR3 protein: CASSPMEGRSGNTIYF
CDR3 DNA: TGTGCCAGCTCACCGATGGAGGGGCGCTCTGGAAACACCATATATTTT
V gene: TRBV18
J gene: TRBJ1-3
clone size: once
D gene: -

CDR3 protein: CASSQGVSRDTDTQYF
CDR3 DNA: TGTGCCAGCAGCCAAGGAGTGTCTCGGGACACAGATACGCAGTATTTT
V gene: TRBV4-2
J gene: TRBJ2-3
clone size: once
D gene: -

CDR3 protein: CASSPDYLQVNNEQFF
CDR3 DNA: TGTGCCAGCAGCCCGGACTACCTCCAGGTTAACAATGAGCAGTTCTTC
V gene: TRBV7-8
J gene: TRBJ2-1
clone size: once
D gene: -

CDR3 protein: CASNGQLNTEAFF
CDR3 DNA: TGCGCCAGCAATGGACAATTGAACACTGAAGCTTTCTTT
V gene: TRBV10-2
J gene: TRBJ1-1
clone size: -
D gene: -

CDR3 protein: CAWGQGYIDTQYF
CDR3 DNA: TGTGCCTGGGGACAGGGATATATAGATACGCAGTATTTT
V gene: TRBV30
J gene: TRBJ2-3
clone size: once
D gene: TRBD1

CDR3 protein: CASSLMGGNYEQYF
CDR3 DNA: TGTGCCAGCAGCTTAATGGGCGGGAACTACGAGCAGTACTTC
V gene: TRBV7-3
J gene: TRBJ2-7
clone size: -
D gene: -

CDR3 protein: CATGTHSSGANVLTF
CDR3 DNA: TGTGCCACGGGGACACACAGCTCTGGGGCCAACGTCCTGACTTTC
V gene: TRBV6-5
J gene: TRBJ2-6
clone size: -
D gene: -

CDR3 protein: CAISDRLAGVSNEQFF
CDR3 DNA: TGTGCCATCAGTGACAGACTAGCGGGAGTATCGAATGAGCAGTTCTTC
V gene: TRBV10-3
J gene: TRBJ2-1
clone size: few
D gene: TRBD2

CDR3 protein: CASSLDSTYEQYF
CDR3 DNA: TGTGCCAGCAGCTTAGATAGCACCTACGAGCAGTACTTC
V gene: TRBV7-9
J gene: TRBJ2-7
clone size: -
D gene: -

CDR3 protein: CASSQPAQGIGTEAFF
CDR3 DNA: TGTGCCAGCAGCCAACCTGCTCAGGGGATTGGAACTGAAGCTTTCTTT
V gene: TRBV6-6
J gene: TRBJ1-1
clone size: -
D gene: -

CDR3 protein: CSVVTGAGELFF
CDR3 DNA: TGCAGCGTCGTTACAGGAGCCGGGGAGCTGTTTTTT
V gene: TRBV29-1
J gene: TRBJ2-2
clone size: -
D gene: -

CDR3 protein: CASIGRGRFTEAFF
CDR3 DNA: TGTGCCAGCATAGGAAGGGGGCGATTCACTGAAGCTTTCTTT
V gene: TRBV6-5
J gene: TRBJ1-1
clone size: -
D gene: TRBD1

CDR3 protein: CASSLVGATNEKLFF
CDR3 DNA: TGTGCCAGCAGCTTGGTAGGAGCAACTAATGAAAAACTGTTTTTT
V gene: TRBV5-5
J gene: TRBJ1-4
clone size: -
D gene: -

CDR3 protein: CASTRSGREDEQFF
CDR3 DNA: TGTGCCAGCACGCGATCCGGGAGGGAAGATGAGCAGTTCTTC
V gene: TRBV25-1
J gene: TRBJ2-1
clone size: few
D gene: TRBD2

CDR3 protein: CASSDQWTGPQETQYF
CDR3 DNA: TGTGCCAGCAGTGACCAGTGGACAGGGCCCCAAGAGACCCAGTACTTC
V gene: TRBV6-1
J gene: TRBJ2-5
clone size: -
D gene: TRBD1

CDR3 protein: CASSVPRVGTDYGYTF
CDR3 DNA: TGTGCCAGCAGCGTACCCCGGGTCGGAACCGACTATGGCTACACCTTC
V gene: TRBV9
J gene: TRBJ1-2
clone size: -
D gene: -

CDR3 protein: CATHRVGFRNTEAFF
CDR3 DNA: TGTGCCACGCACAGGGTAGGATTTAGGAACACTGAAGCTTTCTTT
V gene: TRBV30
J gene: TRBJ1-1
clone size: once
D gene: -

CDR3 protein: CASSLPPGLAGGTDTQYF
CDR3 DNA: TGTGCCAGCAGCTTACCCCCCGGACTAGCGGGAGGCACAGATACGCAGTATTTT
V gene: TRBV7-6
J gene: TRBJ2-3
clone size: -
D gene: TRBD2

CDR3 protein: CASSESTGVRRAFF
CDR3 DNA: TGCGCCAGCAGTGAGTCTACAGGGGTTAGGAGAGCTTTCTTT
V gene: TRBV10-1
J gene: TRBJ1-1
clone size: -
D gene: TRBD1

CDR3 protein: CASSYPGSVTEAFF
CDR3 DNA: TGTGCCAGCAGTTACCCCGGGAGCGTAACTGAAGCTTTCTTT
V gene: TRBV6-5
J gene: TRBJ1-1
clone size: few
D gene: -

CDR3 protein: CASSPGLAGQETQYF
CDR3 DNA: TGCGCCAGCAGCCCAGGACTAGCGGGACAAGAGACCCAGTACTTC
V gene: TRBV5-1
J gene: TRBJ2-5
clone size: once
D gene: TRBD2

CDR3 protein: CASSLDLLQGAKNIQYF
CDR3 DNA: TGTGCCAGCAGCTTAGATCTGCTACAGGGTGCCAAAAACATTCAGTACTTC
V gene: TRBV11-2
J gene: TRBJ2-4
clone size: -
D gene: -

CDR3 protein: CASSLGQVFNQPQHF
CDR3 DNA: TGTGCCAGCAGCTTGGGACAGGTCTTTAATCAGCCCCAGCATTTT
V gene: TRBV5-8
J gene: TRBJ1-5
clone size: -
D gene: -

CDR3 protein: CASSLRFQANEQFF
CDR3 DNA: TGTGCCAGCAGCTTGAGGTTTCAAGCCAATGAGCAGTTCTTC
V gene: TRBV7-9
J gene: TRBJ2-1
clone size: -
D gene: -

CDR3 protein: CASSPIRDRGNVLTF
CDR3 DNA: TGCGCCAGCAGCCCCATCCGAGACAGGGGCAACGTCCTGACTTTC
V gene: TRBV5-1
J gene: TRBJ2-6
clone size: -
D gene: TRBD1

CDR3 protein: CASSPGDRLGDTQYF
CDR3 DNA: TGTGCCAGCAGTCCCGGGGACAGGCTGGGAGATACGCAGTATTTT
V gene: TRBV27
J gene: TRBJ2-3
clone size: once
D gene: TRBD1

CDR3 protein: CASSPREVLGDTQYF
CDR3 DNA: TGTGCCAGCAGCCCACGGGAGGTCCTAGGAGATACGCAGTATTTT
V gene: TRBV6-5
J gene: TRBJ2-3
clone size: -
D gene: TRBD2